Listed here are 16 T cell receptor beta chains from one sample, sequenced in a study of B cell selection in AIRE deficiency. TCRdb's table, derived via immunoSEQ multiplex PCR, lists solely in-frame clones and lacks some. The sample has about 24,000 clones, about 95% seen once. CD4+CD127+ cells were sorted as the conventional CD4 T cells. The specimen sequenced was CD4+CD127+ conventional T cells sorted from PBMCs. The receptors originated from a human donor in good health.

The V call is TRBV28, the J call TRBJ2-3; 8 bases are a match to TRBD1. Looked up from germline, CDR1 is MDHEN and CDR2 is SYDVKM. Germline trimming cut 6 bases from V and 3 bases from J; bases unmatched to any gene: 14. CDR3 size: 17 residues. CDR3 sequence reads: CASSLPRTGGITDTQYF. The CDR3, as DNA: TGTGCCAGCAGCCTCCCCCGAACAGGGGGAATAACAGATACGCAGTATTTT.

CDR3 residues: CASSPWTGGNEQFF. CDR3 sequence (DNA): TGTGCCAGCAGCCCTTGGACAGGGGGAAATGAGCAGTTCTTC. The genes are TRBV7-9 and TRBJ2-1; 10 nucleotides agree with TRBD1. Germline V gives CDR1 SEHNR, CDR2 FQNEAQ (reference sequence). CDR3 length: 14 amino acids. After removal of 5 bases from V and 7 bases from J, the junction contained 5 bases not matched to a gene.

The rearrangement joins TRBV10-3 to TRBJ1-1, with 7 positions matching TRBD1. The CDR3 spans 13 residues. The junction had 11 bases not matched to a gene; V was cut back by 10 bases and J by 6 bases. Per germline, CDR1 ENHRY and CDR2 SYGVKD. As DNA, the CDR3 is TGTGCCACCAAAGGGGGCCCGGGGGCTGAAGCTTTCTTT. Translated, it gives CATKGGPGAEAFF.

The genes are TRBV28 and TRBJ2-1; D is possibly TRBD1 (5 bases). Trimming removed 7 bases from V and 5 bases from J, with 18 bases in between. This CDR3 contains 15 residues. The germline CDR1 and CDR2 sequences are MDHEN and SYDVKM. In DNA form, the CDR3 reads TGTGCCAGCACATATAAGGGGATTCCACACAATGAGCAGTTCTTC. The encoded protein is CASTYKGIPHNEQFF. Filled out from reference TRBV28 and TRBJ2-1, the complete variable domain reads DVKVTQSSRYLVKRTGEKVFLECVQDMDHENMFWYRQDPGLGLRLIYFSYDVKMKEKGDIPEGYSVSREKKERFSLILESASTNQTSMYLCASTYKGIPHNEQFFGPGTRLTVL.

A single count supports this clone. The V call is TRBV5-1, the J call TRBJ1-2; TRBD1 matches 9 bases. V lost 7 bases to trimming and J lost 3 bases; unmatched junction nucleotides: 10. From germline, CDR1 is SGHRS and CDR2 YFSETQ. The CDR3 covers 15 residues. The DNA of the CDR3 is TGCGCCAGCGACTTGGGAACAGGGGGCCACTATGGCTACACCTTC. This encodes CASDLGTGGHYGYTF. The whole variable domain, filled in from reference TRBV5-1 and TRBJ1-2, reads KAGVTQTPRYLIKTRGQQVTLSCSPISGHRSVSWYQQTPGQGLQFLFEYFSETQRNKGNFPGRFSGRQFSNSRSEMNVSTLELGDSALYLCASDLGTGGHYGYTFGSGTRLTVV.

The chain recombines TRBV29-1 with TRBJ1-1; 8 nucleotides line up with TRBD1. The V gene's germline CDR1 is SQVTM and CDR2 ANQGSEA. The CDR3 contains 13 residues. Trimming took 8 bases from V and 4 from J; bases not matched to a gene: 9. The CDR3, as DNA: TGCAGCACCAAACAGGGGGGAGTCACTGAAGCTTTCTTT. Protein product: CSTKQGGVTEAFF.

The CDR3, as DNA: TGTGCCATCAGTGCTGACAGATCCAATCAGCCCCAGCATTTT. As protein: CAISADRSNQPQHF. The V gene is TRBV10-3, the J gene TRBJ1-5; D might be TRBD1 (5 bases). The V end lost 4 bases, the J end lost 3 bases, and 10 bases lay between the germline ends. Germline lookup yields CDR1 ENHRY and CDR2 SYGVKD. The CDR3 is made up of 14 amino acids.

The V gene is TRBV7-8, the J gene TRBJ2-4; 8 bases match TRBD2. The CDR3 is 15 residues long. Per the germline V gene, CDR1 is SGHVS and CDR2 is FQNEAQ. Germline trimming cut 3 bases from V and 4 bases from J; bases unmatched to any gene: 5. As DNA, the CDR3 is TGTGCCAGCAGCTTCGCGGGGGGCACGAAAAACATTCAGTACTTC. It specifies CASSFAGGTKNIQYF.

The chain uses TRBV28 and TRBJ1-1, with D perhaps TRBD1 (5 bases). This CDR3 has 15 amino acids. CDR1 and CDR2 (germline): MDHEN, SYDVKM. V was shortened by 3 bases and J by 0 bases, with 11 bases between the two germline ends. CDR3 in amino acids: CASSLGGGMNTEAFF. CDR3 in DNA: TGTGCCAGCAGTTTGGGCGGGGGAATGAACACTGAAGCTTTCTTT.

This clone showed up just a few times. This chain uses TRBV11-3 with TRBJ1-3; D is unclear. CDR1 is SGHNT and CDR2 is YENEEA in the germline V gene. Between the trimmed V and J ends, which lost 0 bases and 8 bases, there was a span of 5 bases. This CDR3 is built from 12 residues. CDR3 amino acids: CASSLDRDTIYF. The CDR3 DNA sequence: TGTGCCAGCAGCTTAGACCGAGACACCATATATTTT.

This clone was seen a single time. This sequence joins TRBV18 and TRBJ1-6; tentatively, D is TRBD1 (5 bases). V was trimmed by 8 bases and J by 0 bases, leaving 17 bases between them. CDR3 length: 17 residues. CDR1 and CDR2 from the germline V gene are KGHSH and LQKENI. CDR3 DNA: TGTGCCAGCAGGCACCGGGACGGGAGCTCCTATAATTCACCCCTCCACTTT. Translated: CASRHRDGSSYNSPLHF.

The chain joins TRBV6-6 to TRBJ1-1, with no clear D. This CDR3 is 13 amino acids long. The ends were cut back, 8 bases at V and 6 bases at J, with 16 bases in the middle. CDR1 and CDR2 from the germline V gene are MNHNY and SVGAGI (reference sequence). The DNA for the CDR3 is TGTGCCAGCGCCCCTACCCCGGGCGCTGAAGCTTTCTTT. It encodes CASAPTPGAEAFF.

The chain is built from TRBV29-1 and TRBJ2-1, with D possibly TRBD1 on 6 matching bases. Germline V CDR1 and CDR2: SQVTM, ANQGSEA. CDR3 size: 16 residues. The V end was cut by 0 bases, the J end by 0 bases, with 12 bases between. The CDR3 is CSVEDRAGVSYNEQFF. The CDR3 DNA reads as TGCAGCGTTGAAGATCGAGCAGGGGTCTCCTACAATGAGCAGTTCTTC.

The chain uses TRBV6-5 and TRBJ2-1; D may correspond to TRBD1 or TRBD2 (5 bases each). The length of the CDR3 is 11 residues. Germline CDR1 MNHEY, CDR2 SVGAGI. Trimming took 5 bases from V and 7 from J, leaving 6 bases between them. As DNA, the CDR3 is TGTGCCAGCAGTGAGGGGAATGAGCAGTTCTTC. It is translated as CASSEGNEQFF.

This chain joins TRBV9 and TRBJ2-1; 7 bases match TRBD1. Germline V gene data show CDR1 as SGDLS and CDR2 as YYNGEE. V shed 0 bases, J shed 4 bases, and the junction held 7 bases outside the gene matches. The CDR3 has 16 residues. The CDR3 nucleotides are TGTGCCAGCAGCGTAGAAGGGACAGACAGTTACAATGAGCAGTTCTTC. It is translated as CASSVEGTDSYNEQFF.

V usage is TRBV2 and J usage is TRBJ1-5; tentatively, D is TRBD1 (5 bases). The V end was cut by 3 bases, the J end by 6 bases, with 12 bases between. Germline V lookup: CDR1 SNHLY, CDR2 FYNNEI. The CDR3 is 14 residues long. In DNA, the CDR3 is TGTGCCAGCAGTGAGGAACGGGACGGTCAGCCCCAGCATTTT. It is translated as CASSEERDGQPQHF.